This is a list of T cell receptor beta chains from one sample in a study of blood T cell repertoires in COVID-19. Some clones are missing from TCRdb's copy, which holds only in-frame ones; the method was immunoSEQ multiplex PCR. There are approximately 260,000 clones in the sample; approximately 82% occur only once, and 4.5% to 6% lies in the top ten. What was sequenced was peripheral blood. These receptors all stem from a woman of 80 years or more with active or convalescent COVID-19. The conserved cysteine and the conserved F or W are not part of the CDR3 here.

v_call: TRBV3-1/TRBV3-2
j_call: TRBJ1-1
cdr3_aa: ASSQSRGTEAF

v_call: TRBV19
j_call: TRBJ2-1
cdr3_aa: ASISLGKKQF

v_call: TRBV5-1
j_call: TRBJ1-4
cdr3_aa: ASSLGGTGEEKLF

v_call: TRBV24-1
j_call: TRBJ2-1
cdr3_aa: ATSESPGQGPYNEQF

v_call: TRBV19
j_call: TRBJ1-4
cdr3_aa: ASSIGQVDEKLF

v_call: TRBV18
j_call: TRBJ2-7
cdr3_aa: ASSELAGAYEQY

v_call: TRBV14
j_call: TRBJ2-1
cdr3_aa: ASSQGAGQWNEQF

v_call: TRBV11-2
j_call: TRBJ1-4
cdr3_aa: ASTFSQGKNEKLF

v_call: TRBV9
j_call: TRBJ2-3
cdr3_aa: ASSVDEGAGDTQY

v_call: TRBV2
j_call: TRBJ2-1
cdr3_aa: ASREGYNEQF

v_call: TRBV5-1
j_call: TRBJ1-6
cdr3_aa: ASSLESSYNSPLH

v_call: TRBV28
j_call: TRBJ1-4
cdr3_aa: ASIGQPNEKLF

v_call: TRBV7-2
j_call: TRBJ1-1
cdr3_aa: ASSPYAGSTEAF

v_call: TRBV5-4
j_call: TRBJ2-7
cdr3_aa: ASSQGTSLYEQY

v_call: TRBV30
j_call: TRBJ1-2
cdr3_aa: AWSRQGPGGYT

v_call: TRBV10-3
j_call: TRBJ2-3
cdr3_aa: AISEGLAGRADTQY

v_call: TRBV5-6
j_call: TRBJ2-4
cdr3_aa: ASSPFSKLAKNIQY

v_call: TRBV3-1/TRBV3-2
j_call: TRBJ2-2
cdr3_aa: ASSPTGITGELF

v_call: TRBV25-1
j_call: TRBJ1-2
cdr3_aa: ASRGQGAANYGYT

v_call: TRBV28
j_call: TRBJ1-2
cdr3_aa: ASSSEPGQGYGYT

v_call: TRBV6-5
j_call: TRBJ1-2
cdr3_aa: ASSYTGQRRLYGYT

v_call: TRBV3-1/TRBV3-2
j_call: TRBJ1-5
cdr3_aa: ASSQTGGGNQPQH

v_call: TRBV20-1
j_call: TRBJ2-1
cdr3_aa: SARYNEQF

v_call: TRBV19
j_call: TRBJ1-4
cdr3_aa: ASSDRGGTNEKLF

v_call: TRBV18
j_call: TRBJ1-1
cdr3_aa: ASSPRGTGARAEAF

v_call: TRBV19
j_call: TRBJ1-5
cdr3_aa: ASSATAGTGDQPQH

v_call: TRBV30
j_call: TRBJ2-7
cdr3_aa: AWSSSGRVTYEQY

v_call: TRBV4-2
j_call: TRBJ2-2
cdr3_aa: ASSQSSGRALRELF

v_call: TRBV19
j_call: TRBJ1-5
cdr3_aa: ASSIGGAHNQPQH

v_call: TRBV4-1
j_call: TRBJ2-1
cdr3_aa: ASGYEGASYNEQF

v_call: TRBV5-6
j_call: TRBJ2-1
cdr3_aa: ASSLSIAGANYNEQF

v_call: TRBV28
j_call: TRBJ2-7
cdr3_aa: ASNTGQGADEQY

v_call: TRBV7-8
j_call: TRBJ1-2
cdr3_aa: ASSSNTWDRRNNYGYT

v_call: TRBV28
j_call: TRBJ1-3
cdr3_aa: ASSSQNSGNTIY

v_call: TRBV7-9
j_call: TRBJ1-1
cdr3_aa: ASSLSSNTEAF

v_call: TRBV15
j_call: TRBJ2-3
cdr3_aa: ATSSSDIHTQY

v_call: TRBV9
j_call: TRBJ2-1
cdr3_aa: ASSGQGISTYNEQF

v_call: TRBV5-6
j_call: TRBJ1-1
cdr3_aa: ASSLPQGVNTEAF

v_call: TRBV5-1
j_call: TRBJ1-2
cdr3_aa: ASSLVAANYGYT

v_call: TRBV5-4
j_call: TRBJ2-7
cdr3_aa: ASSLGPGSSYEQY

v_call: TRBV4-1
j_call: TRBJ1-3
cdr3_aa: ASSQSGQNRKFGNTIY